These 26 T cell receptor beta chains share one sample of origin, sequenced in a study of blood T cell repertoires in COVID-19. Data came from immunoSEQ multiplex PCR; TCRdb stores just in-frame clones and leaves some out. The sample includes around 71,000 clones, approximately 89% of them seen just once. Sequenced material: peripheral blood. All receptors derive from a woman aged 55 to 70 with acute or convalescent COVID-19.

This chain connects TRBV28 to TRBJ1-2; 8 nucleotides line up with TRBD1. V lost 7 bases to trimming and J lost 7 bases; unmatched junction nucleotides: 17. This CDR3 spans 16 amino acids. The germline V gene encodes CDR1 MDHEN and CDR2 SYDVKM. The CDR3 region has the DNA TGTGCCAGCACTAGGAACAGGGGGGACCCTCACGGTGGCTACACCTTC. It encodes CASTRNRGDPHGGYTF.

The chain links TRBV6-5 to TRBJ2-5, with D uncertain. Germline CDR1 is MNHEY and CDR2 is SVGAGI. The CDR3 is made up of 12 amino acids. Deletions cut 8 bases from V and 3 bases from J, with 10 bases between. The CDR3 spells CASLGSEETQYF. For the CDR3, the DNA is TGTGCCAGCCTTGGCTCCGAAGAGACCCAGTACTTC.

In its sample, this clone was seen a few times. The J gene is TRBJ1-1, the V gene TRBV3-1 (or the pseudogene TRBV3-2), with 8 nucleotides matching TRBD1. V gave up 2 bases and J gave up 10 bases; unmatched junction bases: 0. The length of the CDR3 is 11 residues. Germline-derived CDR1 and CDR2 are LGHDT and YNNKEL (reference sequence). CDR3: CASSQQGAAFF. CDR3 coding DNA: TGTGCCAGCAGCCAACAGGGGGCAGCTTTCTTT.

The chain uses TRBV28 and TRBJ1-1; D possibly corresponds to TRBD1 (6 bases). Germline V gives CDR1 MDHEN, CDR2 SYDVKM. The CDR3 spans 12 residues. Trimming removed 5 bases at V and 8 bases at J, with 12 bases between. The CDR3 DNA reads TGTGCCAGCAGTGAACAGGGACACGAAGCTTTCTTT. It codes for CASSEQGHEAFF.

The chain couples TRBV4-1 to TRBJ2-2, with TRBD1 matching over 7 bases. This CDR3 is built from 16 residues. The junction had 9 bases not matched to a gene; V was cut back by 0 bases and J by 8 bases. Looked up from germline, CDR1 is MGHRA and CDR2 is YSYEKL. DNA of the CDR3: TGCGCCAGCAGCCAAGAAACAGTAGGGGGCAGTGGGGAGCTGTTTTTT. This translates into CASSQETVGGSGELFF.

The V call is TRBV19, the J call TRBJ1-4; 9 nucleotides line up with TRBD1. Germline CDR1 and CDR2: LNHDA and SQIVND (reference sequence). Losses at the gene ends were 3 bases for V and 5 bases for J; bases not matched to a gene: 10. The CDR3 has 17 amino acids. The CDR3 DNA is TGTGCCAGTAGTATGGACCCCGGGACAGGGAGAAATGAAAAACTGTTTTTT. Translating it yields CASSMDPGTGRNEKLFF.

This clone was seen only once. CDR3 in DNA: TGTGCCAGCAGTTCCGGGGATCACTATAATTCACCCCTCCACTTT. Protein sequence: CASSSGDHYNSPLHF. The chain employs TRBV28 and TRBJ1-6; D is unresolved. The CDR3 runs to 15 residues. Germline lookup yields CDR1 MDHEN and CDR2 SYDVKM. Trimming took 4 bases from V and 3 from J, leaving 10 bases between them.

The chain joins TRBV18 to TRBJ2-1; a weak D match, TRBD2 (7 bases). From germline, CDR1 is KGHSH and CDR2 LQKENI. The CDR3 is 17 amino acids. The V gene lost 0 bases and the J gene lost 4 bases, with 16 bases spanning the gap. CDR3 residues: CASSPPVGGRRYNEQFF. The DNA of the CDR3 is TGTGCCAGCTCACCACCGGTGGGGGGGCGCCGGTACAATGAGCAGTTCTTC.

The chain recombines TRBV30 with TRBJ2-5; 7 bases align to TRBD2. Unmatched junction bases numbered 3, after V lost 0 bases and J lost 5 bases. Germline V gene data show CDR1 as GTSNPN and CDR2 as SVGIG (reference sequence). The CDR3 contains 13 residues. The CDR3 sequence is CAWSVQAGETQYF. The CDR3 region has the DNA TGTGCCTGGAGTGTACAAGCGGGGGAGACCCAGTACTTC.

The chain employs TRBV28 and TRBJ2-7, with D possibly matching TRBD2 (6 bases). Deletions cut 5 bases from V and 2 bases from J, with 16 bases between. This CDR3 is built from 15 residues. Germline loops: CDR1 MDHEN, CDR2 SYDVKM. This chain's CDR3 is CASSDIRESAYEQYF. CDR3 sequence (DNA): TGTGCCAGCAGTGACATCCGGGAGTCAGCCTACGAGCAGTACTTC.

V is TRBV11-2 and J is TRBJ2-2; perhaps TRBD2 as D (5 bases). The V gene lost 8 bases and the J gene lost 3 bases, with 10 bases spanning the gap. CDR3 size: 13 residues. Germline CDR1 and CDR2: SGHAT and FQNNGV. The CDR3 bases are TGTGCCAGCGTACCGGGGTACACCGGGGAGCTGTTTTTT. Translated: CASVPGYTGELFF. The full variable domain, rest sourced from reference TRBV11-2 and TRBJ2-2, is EAGVAQSPRYKIIEKRQSVAFWCNPISGHATLYWYQQILGQGPKLLIQFQNNGVVDDSQLPKDRFSAERLKGVDSTLKIQPAKLEDSAVYLCASVPGYTGELFFGEGSRLTVL.

J is TRBJ1-2 and V is TRBV11-2; no firm D call. Trimming left V 6 bases short and J 3 bases short, with 14 bases between. The CDR3 is 14 residues long. Germline CDR1 and CDR2: SGHAT and FQNNGV. The CDR3 nucleotides read TGTGCCAGCAGGCCTGTGCGATTGCACTATGGCTACACCTTC. Amino acid sequence: CASRPVRLHYGYTF.

The gene calls are TRBV11-1 and TRBJ2-7; possibly TRBD2 for D (5 bases). Germline V gene lookup returns CDR1 SGHAT and CDR2 FQDESV (reference sequence). V shed 1 base and J shed 1 base, with 14 bases lying between them. This CDR3 spans 16 amino acids. CDR3 sequence: CASSLVPADLSYEQYF. CDR3 nucleotides: TGTGCCAGCAGCTTAGTTCCAGCGGATTTGTCCTACGAGCAGTACTTC.

This sequence joins TRBV6-5 and TRBJ1-2, with TRBD1 matching over 8 bases. The CDR3 has 14 amino acids. Looked up from germline, CDR1 is MNHEY and CDR2 is SVGAGI. J gave up 5 bases and V 7 bases, and 9 bases lay outside the gene matches. CDR3 in DNA: TGTGCCAGCATCGTAGGACAGGGCCCTTATGGCTACACCTTC. The encoded protein is CASIVGQGPYGYTF.

Written as DNA, the CDR3 is TGTGCCAGCTCTCGGTCCACCGGGGAGCTGTTTTTT. This sequence encodes CASSRSTGELFF. This chain joins TRBV18 and TRBJ2-2; D remains unclear. The CDR3 loop spans 12 amino acids. V dropped 6 bases and J dropped 4 bases, with 6 bases sitting between them. CDR1 KGHSH and CDR2 LQKENI come from the germline V gene.

A few counts support this clone. The chain links TRBV4-2 to TRBJ1-5, with TRBD1 matching over 8 bases. With 1 base clipped from V and 6 bases from J, the junction kept 2 bases outside the gene matches. This CDR3 region has 14 residues. CDR1 is LGHNA and CDR2 is YNFKEQ in the germline V gene. CDR3 sequence reads: CASSQGTGSQPQHF. The CDR3 coding sequence is TGTGCCAGCAGCCAAGGGACAGGGAGTCAGCCCCAGCATTTT.

V and J are TRBV10-3 and TRBJ1-5, with D perhaps TRBD1 (5 bases). CDR1 ENHRY and CDR2 SYGVKD come from the germline V gene. V was shortened by 4 bases and J by 3 bases, with 7 bases between the two germline ends. The CDR3 spans 13 residues. The CDR3 DNA sequence: TGTGCCATCAGTGCGGGGGACAATCAGCCCCAGCATTTT. Its translation is CAISAGDNQPQHF.

This clone has more than one count but fewer than ten. At the DNA level, this CDR3 is encoded by other sequences in the same sample as well. V usage is TRBV18 and J usage is TRBJ2-7, with TRBD1 matching over 10 bases. J lost 2 bases, V lost 3 bases, and 1 base had no gene match. Germline CDR1 and CDR2: KGHSH and LQKENI. The CDR3 spans 14 residues. This CDR3 is CASSPGTGAYEQYF. The CDR3 nucleotides are TGTGCCAGCTCACCCGGGACAGGGGCCTACGAGCAGTACTTC.

The chain employs TRBV2 and TRBJ2-4; D not certain. The CDR3 is made up of 14 amino acids. Germline CDR1 is SNHLY and CDR2 is FYNNEI. The V gene lost 6 bases and the J gene lost 6 bases, with 15 bases spanning the gap. The CDR3 DNA is TGTGCCAGCAGGGTTGACGGTTACAGAAACATTCAGTACTTC. Amino acids: CASRVDGYRNIQYF. The variable domain in full, completed from reference TRBV2 and TRBJ2-4, reads EPEVTQTPSHQVTQMGQEVILRCVPISNHLYFYWYRQILGQKVEFLVSFYNNEISEKSEIFDDQFSVERPDGSNFTLKIRSTKLEDSAMYFCASRVDGYRNIQYFGAGTRLSVL.

This chain connects TRBV5-6 to TRBJ1-4, with 8 bases identical to TRBD1. The ends lost 3 bases at V and 4 bases at J; junction bases unmatched: 2. Looked up from germline, CDR1 is SGHDT and CDR2 is YYEEEE. The CDR3 totals 14 residues. CDR3 residues: CASSSTGVNEKLFF. The CDR3 coding sequence is TGTGCCAGCAGCTCGACAGGGGTTAATGAAAAACTGTTTTTT.

The rearrangement uses TRBV7-9 and TRBJ2-5; D gene ambiguous. CDR3 length equals 14 residues. Between the trimmed V and J ends, which lost 5 bases and 1 base, there was a span of 11 bases. CDR1 and CDR2 (germline): SEHNR, FQNEAQ (reference sequence). CDR3 in DNA: TGTGCCAGCAGCCAACAGATGGGCCAAGAGACCCAGTACTTC. Amino acid sequence: CASSQQMGQETQYF.

The V gene is TRBV5-4, the J gene TRBJ1-2; 8 bases are a match to TRBD1. Losses at the gene ends were 1 base for V and 8 bases for J; bases not matched to a gene: 4. Per the germline V gene, CDR1 is SGHNT and CDR2 is YYREEE (reference sequence). CDR3 length: 13 residues. CDR3 nucleotide sequence: TGTGCCAGCAGCTTGACAGGGGGAAACGGCTACACCTTC. Translated, it gives CASSLTGGNGYTF.

The chain has TRBV5-1 and TRBJ2-2; 10 positions agree with TRBD2. Germline V gene sequence: CDR1 SGHRS, CDR2 YFSETQ. The CDR3 sequence is 15 residues long. V lost 1 base to trimming and J lost 4 bases; unmatched junction nucleotides: 1. The CDR3 coding sequence is TGCGCCAGCAGCTTGAGCGGGGGGGCCACCGGGGAGCTGTTTTTT. Its translation: CASSLSGGATGELFF.

The chain links TRBV29-1 to TRBJ2-3; 12 nucleotides align to TRBD2. V trimming: 5 bases; J trimming: 6 bases; junction bases outside the gene matches: 6. Germline CDR1 reads SQVTM; CDR2 reads ANQGSEA. This CDR3 has 14 amino acids. DNA of the CDR3: TGCAGCGTTATGGCTAGCGGGAGGGGGGATACGCAGTATTTT. This gives the protein CSVMASGRGDTQYF.

The genes are TRBV28 and TRBJ1-6, with D perhaps matching TRBD1 (5 bases). Germline lookup yields CDR1 MDHEN and CDR2 SYDVKM. V dropped 3 bases and J dropped 4 bases, with 22 bases sitting between them. This CDR3 comprises 19 residues. The CDR3 region has the DNA TGTGCCAGCAGTTTTGGGCAGGGCACTGGCTCGGCTTATAATTCACCCCTCCACTTT. Its protein product is CASSFGQGTGSAYNSPLHF.

The genes are TRBV30 and TRBJ2-5; 7 bases fit TRBD2. V dropped 3 bases and J dropped 5; count of bases not matched to a gene: 0. CDR3 length: 11 residues. CDR1 is GTSNPN and CDR2 is SVGIG in the germline V gene (reference sequence). The CDR3 here is CAWSGGETQYF. CDR3 sequence (DNA): TGTGCCTGGAGCGGGGGGGAGACCCAGTACTTC. Combining the CDR3 with reference TRBV30 and TRBJ2-5 gives the whole variable domain SQTIHQWPATLVQPVGSPLSLECTVEGTSNPNLYWYRQAAGRGLQLLFYSVGIGQISSEVPQNLSASRPQDRQFILSSKKLLLSDSGFYLCAWSGGETQYFGPGTRLLVL.